The clone carrying this T cell receptor beta chain was seen more than once but under ten times. The sample comes from a study of blood T cell repertoires in COVID-19. For the study at large: The study drew acute and convalescent COVID-19 samples from the United States, Italy and Spain. In each case, the material was cDNA or gDNA derived from T cells, B-cell-depleted T cells, or PBMCs.

In the original analysis: Amplified reference gene primers provided the basis for estimating nucleated cell counts. Profiling relied on immunoSEQ multiplex PCR, and the TCRdb table lists in-frame clones only, not all of them. V and J calls plus clone size are reproduced from that table; the DNA served to infer D and trimming. There are some 56,000 clones in the sample; roughly 83% occur only once, and about 26% lies in the top ten. The CDR3 consists of 15 residues. V was clipped by 3 bases and J by 8 bases, with 19 bases between them. The V gene's germline CDR1 is MNHEY and CDR2 SMNVEV (reference sequence).

This clonotype originated in an elderly woman with acute or convalescent COVID-19. The chain couples TRBV27 to TRBJ1-2; a possible D gene is TRBD1 (5 bases). Sample: peripheral blood. The CDR3 loop reads CASSFSQVRGTGYTF. The CDR3 DNA reads as TGTGCCAGCAGTTTCTCCCAGGTTCGGGGGACGGGCTACACCTTC.